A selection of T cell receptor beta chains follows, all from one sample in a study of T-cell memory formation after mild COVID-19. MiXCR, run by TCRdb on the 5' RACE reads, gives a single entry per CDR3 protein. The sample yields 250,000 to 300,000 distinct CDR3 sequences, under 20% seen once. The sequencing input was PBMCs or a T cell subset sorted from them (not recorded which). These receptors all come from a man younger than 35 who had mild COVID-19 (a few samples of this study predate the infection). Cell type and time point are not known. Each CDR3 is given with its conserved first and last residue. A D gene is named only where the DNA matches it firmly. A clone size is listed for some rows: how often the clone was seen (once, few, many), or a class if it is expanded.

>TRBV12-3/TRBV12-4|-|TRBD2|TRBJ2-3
CASSFLRGGAADTQYF
TGTGCCAGCAGTTTCCTCCGCGGGGGGGCAGCCGATACGCAGTATTTT
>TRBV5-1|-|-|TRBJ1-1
CASSPSGRDTEAFF
TGCGCCAGCAGCCCCTCGGGCAGGGACACTGAAGCTTTCTTT
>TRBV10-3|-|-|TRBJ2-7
CAISGQDTYEQYF
TGTGCCATCAGCGGGCAGGACACCTACGAGCAGTACTTC
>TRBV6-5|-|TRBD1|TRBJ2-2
CASRPGQWTGELFF
TGTGCCAGCAGGCCGGGACAGTGGACCGGGGAGCTGTTTTTT
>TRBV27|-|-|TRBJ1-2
CASSLRIGVGYTF
TGTGCCAGCAGTTTAAGGATAGGGGTCGGCTACACCTTC
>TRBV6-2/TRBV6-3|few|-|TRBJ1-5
CASSYGTPYSNQPQHF
TGTGCCAGCAGTTACGGGACACCTTATAGCAATCAGCCCCAGCATTTT
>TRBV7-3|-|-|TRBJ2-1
CASSYQPYNEQFF
TGTGCCAGCAGCTATCAGCCCTACAATGAGCAGTTCTTC
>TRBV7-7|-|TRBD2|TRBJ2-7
CASSFQSIAGVSYEQYF
TGTGCCAGCAGTTTCCAATCCATAGCGGGGGTTTCCTACGAGCAGTACTTC
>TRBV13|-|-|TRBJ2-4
CASSLAGRSNIQYF
TGTGCCAGCAGCTTAGCGGGGCGGTCCAACATTCAGTACTTC
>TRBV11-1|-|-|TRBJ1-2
CASSFGAPYYGYTF
TGTGCCAGCAGCTTCGGGGCCCCTTACTATGGCTACACCTTC
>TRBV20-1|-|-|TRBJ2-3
CSARDGGAVDTQYF
TGCAGTGCTAGAGACGGGGGAGCTGTAGATACGCAGTATTTT
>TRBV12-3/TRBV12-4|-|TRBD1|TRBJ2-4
CASTLGDRANIQYF
TGTGCCAGCACCTTAGGGGACAGGGCAAACATTCAGTACTTC
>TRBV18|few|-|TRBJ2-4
CASSESRDKIQYF
TGTGCCAGCTCCGAATCCAGGGACAAAATTCAGTACTTC
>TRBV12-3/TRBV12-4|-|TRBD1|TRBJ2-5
CASSLGQGATETQYF
TGTGCCAGCAGTTTAGGGCAGGGGGCGACAGAGACCCAGTACTTC
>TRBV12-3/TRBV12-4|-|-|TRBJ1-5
CASSPIGGNQPQHF
TGTGCCAGCAGCCCTATTGGTGGCAATCAGCCCCAGCATTTT
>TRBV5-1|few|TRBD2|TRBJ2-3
CASRAASGRSTDTQYF
TGCGCCAGCAGAGCTGCTAGCGGGAGGAGCACAGATACGCAGTATTTT
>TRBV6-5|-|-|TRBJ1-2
CASSSRTAIYGYTF
TGTGCCAGCAGTTCCCGGACCGCCATCTATGGCTACACCTTC
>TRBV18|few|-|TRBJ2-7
CASSPSGSEQYF
TGTGCCAGCTCACCATCCGGGAGCGAGCAGTACTTC
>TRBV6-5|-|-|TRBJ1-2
CASSYSKSTYGYTF
TGTGCCAGCAGTTACTCGAAGTCAACCTATGGCTACACCTTC
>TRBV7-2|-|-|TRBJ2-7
CASSLGPGDEQYF
TGTGCCAGCAGCTTAGGCCCGGGTGACGAGCAGTACTTC
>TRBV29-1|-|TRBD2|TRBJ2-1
CSVDGTSGVNEQFF
TGCAGCGTTGATGGGACTAGCGGGGTAAATGAGCAGTTCTTC
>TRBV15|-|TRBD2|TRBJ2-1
CATSQLAGGPLFNEQFF
TGTGCCACCAGCCAACTAGCGGGGGGCCCCCTCTTCAATGAGCAGTTCTTC
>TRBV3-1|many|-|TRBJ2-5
CASSQVSGVGSSETQYF
TGTGCCAGCAGCCAAGTTTCCGGCGTTGGGAGTTCAGAGACCCAGTACTTC
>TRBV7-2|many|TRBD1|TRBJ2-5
CASSRDRGQETQYF
TGTGCCAGCAGCCGGGACAGGGGGCAAGAGACCCAGTACTTC
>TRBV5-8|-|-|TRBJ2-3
CASSGMFGVTDTQYF
TGTGCCAGCAGCGGCATGTTTGGGGTCACAGATACGCAGTATTTT
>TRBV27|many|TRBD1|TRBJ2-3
CASSLLCLTGWTDTQYF
TGTGCCAGCAGTTTATTGTGTTTGACAGGGTGGACAGATACGCAGTATTTT
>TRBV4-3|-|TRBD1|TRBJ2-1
CASSQPTGTDEQFF
TGCGCCAGCAGCCAACCGACAGGGACCGATGAGCAGTTCTTC
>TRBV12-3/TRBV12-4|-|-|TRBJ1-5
CASRPGGYSFQPQHF
TGTGCCAGCAGGCCTGGAGGTTATTCATTTCAGCCCCAGCATTTT
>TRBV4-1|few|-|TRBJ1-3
CASSDPTEDSGNTIYF
TGCGCCAGCAGCGACCCCACGGAAGACTCTGGAAACACCATATATTTT
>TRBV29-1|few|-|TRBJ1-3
CSVELQFGNTIYF
TGCAGCGTTGAGTTACAGTTCGGAAACACCATATATTTT
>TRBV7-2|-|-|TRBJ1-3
CASSLGRGGNTIYF
TGTGCCAGCAGCTTAGGAAGGGGCGGAAACACCATATATTTT
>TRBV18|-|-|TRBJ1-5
CASSPSQGMLVEYQPQHF
TGTGCCAGCTCACCAAGTCAGGGGATGCTCGTCGAGTATCAGCCCCAGCATTTT
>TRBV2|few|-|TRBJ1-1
CASSVQPNTEAFF
TGTGCCAGCAGCGTCCAGCCGAACACTGAAGCTTTCTTT
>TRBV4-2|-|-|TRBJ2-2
CASSQDLAANGELFF
TGTGCCAGCAGCCAAGATCTAGCTGCCAACGGGGAGCTGTTTTTT
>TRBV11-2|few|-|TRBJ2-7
CASSLWYEQYF
TGTGCCAGCAGCTTATGGTACGAGCAGTACTTC
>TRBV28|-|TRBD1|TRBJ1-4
CASSLGRGRTNEKLFF
TGTGCCAGCAGTTTAGGCAGGGGGCGAACTAATGAAAAACTGTTTTTT
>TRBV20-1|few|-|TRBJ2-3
CSASTGRGTDTQYF
TGCAGTGCTTCCACAGGGAGGGGCACAGATACGCAGTATTTT
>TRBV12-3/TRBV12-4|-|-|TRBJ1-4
CASRYQGSSNEKLFF
TGTGCCAGCAGATACCAGGGGTCTAGTAATGAAAAACTGTTTTTT
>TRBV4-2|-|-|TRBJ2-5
CASSPEVGETQYF
TGTGCCAGCAGCCCGGAGGTGGGAGAGACCCAGTACTTC
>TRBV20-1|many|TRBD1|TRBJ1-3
CSAQQGAGGNTIYF
TGCAGTGCTCAACAGGGGGCAGGAGGAAACACCATATATTTT
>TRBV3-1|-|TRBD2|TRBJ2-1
CASSRGSGGAFYNEQFF
TGTGCCAGCAGCCGGGGTAGCGGGGGGGCCTTCTACAATGAGCAGTTCTTC
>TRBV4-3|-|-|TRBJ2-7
CASSQGEHPSYEQYF
TGCGCCAGCAGCCAAGGGGAACACCCGTCCTACGAGCAGTACTTC
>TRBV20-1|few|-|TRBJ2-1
CSARVAGSDNEQFF
TGCAGTGCTAGAGTGGCAGGCTCCGACAATGAGCAGTTCTTC
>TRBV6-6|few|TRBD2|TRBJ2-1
CASSYSSSGRNEQFF
TGTGCCAGCAGTTACTCCAGTAGCGGGCGGAATGAGCAGTTCTTC
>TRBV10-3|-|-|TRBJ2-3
CAIGGDTQYF
TGTGCCATCGGTGGAGATACGCAGTATTTT
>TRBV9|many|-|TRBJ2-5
CASSVGGDGRETQYF
TGTGCCAGCAGCGTGGGCGGGGATGGTCGGGAGACCCAGTACTTC
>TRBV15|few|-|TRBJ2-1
CATSRDRGPAEQFF
TGTGCCACCAGCAGAGACAGGGGACCCGCTGAGCAGTTCTTC
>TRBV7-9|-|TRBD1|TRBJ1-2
CASSSGTGVVGYTF
TGTGCCAGCAGCTCGGGGACAGGGGTGGTTGGCTACACCTTC
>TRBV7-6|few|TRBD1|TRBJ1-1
CASSLVLSDRATEAFF
TGTGCCAGCAGCTTAGTTTTAAGTGACAGGGCTACTGAAGCTTTCTTT
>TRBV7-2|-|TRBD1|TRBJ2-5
CASSGTGDRRETQYF
TGTGCCAGCAGCGGTACAGGGGACCGCCGAGAGACCCAGTACTTC
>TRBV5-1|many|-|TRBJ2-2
CASSEPNGELFF
TGCGCCAGCAGCGAGCCGAACGGGGAGCTGTTTTTT
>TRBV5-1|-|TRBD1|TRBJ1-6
CASSLEATGHIGGSPLHF
TGCGCCAGCAGCTTGGAAGCGACAGGGCACATCGGAGGGTCACCCCTCCACTTT
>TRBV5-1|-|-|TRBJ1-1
CASKFRTMNTEAFF
TGCGCCAGCAAGTTCCGGACCATGAACACTGAAGCTTTCTTT
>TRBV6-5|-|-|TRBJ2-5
CATSPRRVQETQYF
TGTGCCACATCGCCGAGGAGGGTTCAAGAGACCCAGTACTTC
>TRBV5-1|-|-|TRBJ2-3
CASSNQGADTQYF
TGCGCCAGCAGTAATCAGGGCGCAGATACGCAGTATTTT
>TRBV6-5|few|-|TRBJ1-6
CASSYSQGPSPLHF
TGTGCCAGCAGTTACTCCCAGGGCCCTTCACCCCTCCACTTT
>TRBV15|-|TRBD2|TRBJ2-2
CATSRDGPSGGNTGELFF
TGTGCCACCAGCAGAGACGGGCCTAGCGGGGGAAACACCGGGGAGCTGTTTTTT
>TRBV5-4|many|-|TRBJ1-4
CASSLPGSKLFF
TGTGCCAGCAGCTTGCCCGGATCAAAACTGTTTTTT
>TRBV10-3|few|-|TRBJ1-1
CAISEFGGVTEAFF
TGTGCCATCAGTGAGTTCGGAGGGGTCACTGAAGCTTTCTTT
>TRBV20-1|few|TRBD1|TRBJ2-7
CSARKHRGPTYEQYF
TGCAGTGCTAGGAAACACAGGGGGCCCACCTACGAGCAGTACTTC